Below, one T cell receptor (beta chain) is given with its context. What it binds is not known. Germline V gene lookup returns CDR1 KGHDR and CDR2 SFDVKD. The V and J ends lost 9 bases and 2 bases, in that order; junction bases with no gene match: 7. The CDR3 totals 14 residues. The donors, healthy Caucasians from Russia, were aged 6 to 90. Drawing of peripheral blood yielded about 9.8 milliliters from each donor. These data are taken from a study of blood T cells in healthy people across ages. General observations from the study: Expanded clonotype changes were possibly confounded by unknown donor CMV status.

The use of a sample-barcoded 5' primer and a J-beta primer mix characterized a second PCR of roughly 7 to 12 cycles. Each single sample gave us at least 3 million CDR3-containing paired-end reads. TCRdb reprocessed the 5' RACE reads with MiXCR, giving one entry per CDR3 protein. This repertoire shows about 970,000 distinct CDR3 sequences, 45% to 60% found once; its top ten account for about 20%. The sequenced material came from blood. J is TRBJ2-7 and V is TRBV24-1; 9 nucleotides align to TRBD1. The clonotype originates from a woman aged 55-69 years in good health. Written as DNA, the CDR3 is TGTGCCACCCAAACCGGGACAGGGACCTACGAGCAGTACTTC. Amino acid sequence: CATQTGTGTYEQYF.